What follows is one TCR beta chain and its context. Germline and junction disagree at one end, which may indicate a read error. This CDR3 is 14 amino acids long. Germline CDR1 is MNHNS and CDR2 is SASEGT. The data originate from a study of shared clonotypes between healthy human individuals. Profiling relied on immunoSEQ multiplex PCR, and the TCRdb table lists in-frame clones only, not all of them. Found here are some 660,000 clones, less than 80% of them singletons; the top ten hold around 1.8%. A split of CD4+ cells into CD45RA+ naive and CD45RA-negative memory subsets was performed. This receptor was taken from a woman between 25 and 40 years old in good health. The sample consisted of memory CD4+ T cells sorted from blood. Subset here: CD45RA-negative fraction. V gene TRBV6-1 combines with J gene TRBJ1-5; D unclear. The CDR3 here is CASSEGAGNRPQHF. CDR3 coding DNA: TGTGCCAGCAGTGAAGGGGCGGGAAATCGGCCCCAGCATTTT.